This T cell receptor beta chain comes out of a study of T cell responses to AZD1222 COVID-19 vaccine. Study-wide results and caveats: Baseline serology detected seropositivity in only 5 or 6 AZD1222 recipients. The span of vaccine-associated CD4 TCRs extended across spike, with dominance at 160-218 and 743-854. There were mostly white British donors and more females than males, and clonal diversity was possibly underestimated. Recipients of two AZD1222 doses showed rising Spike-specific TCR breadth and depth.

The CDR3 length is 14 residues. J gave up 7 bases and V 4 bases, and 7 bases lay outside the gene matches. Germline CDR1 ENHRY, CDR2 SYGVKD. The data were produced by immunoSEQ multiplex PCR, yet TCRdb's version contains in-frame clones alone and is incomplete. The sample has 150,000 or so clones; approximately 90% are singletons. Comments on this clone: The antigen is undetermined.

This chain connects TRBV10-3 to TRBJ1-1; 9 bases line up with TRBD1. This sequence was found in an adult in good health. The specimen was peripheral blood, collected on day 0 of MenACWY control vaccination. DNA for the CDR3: TGTGCCATCAGTGCCCGGACAGGGGATCGTGAAGCTTTCTTT. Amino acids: CAISARTGDREAFF.